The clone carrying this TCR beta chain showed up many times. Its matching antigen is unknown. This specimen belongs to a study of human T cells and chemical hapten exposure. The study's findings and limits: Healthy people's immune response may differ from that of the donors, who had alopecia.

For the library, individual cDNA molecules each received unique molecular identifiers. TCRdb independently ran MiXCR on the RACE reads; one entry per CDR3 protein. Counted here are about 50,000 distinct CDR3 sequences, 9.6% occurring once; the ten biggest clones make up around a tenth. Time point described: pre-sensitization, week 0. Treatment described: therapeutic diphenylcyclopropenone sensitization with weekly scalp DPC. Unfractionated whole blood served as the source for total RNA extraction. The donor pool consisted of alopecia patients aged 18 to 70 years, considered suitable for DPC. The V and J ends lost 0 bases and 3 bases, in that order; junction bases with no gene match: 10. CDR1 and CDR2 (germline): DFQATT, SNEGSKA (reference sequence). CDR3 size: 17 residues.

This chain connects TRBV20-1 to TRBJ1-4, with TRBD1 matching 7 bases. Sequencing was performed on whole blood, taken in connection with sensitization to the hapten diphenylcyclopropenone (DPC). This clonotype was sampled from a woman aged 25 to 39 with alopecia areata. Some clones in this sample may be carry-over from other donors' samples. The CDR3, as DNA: TGCAGTGCTAGAGACGCGACAGGGCCGTTTGCTAATGAAAAACTGTTTTTT. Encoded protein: CSARDATGPFANEKLFF.